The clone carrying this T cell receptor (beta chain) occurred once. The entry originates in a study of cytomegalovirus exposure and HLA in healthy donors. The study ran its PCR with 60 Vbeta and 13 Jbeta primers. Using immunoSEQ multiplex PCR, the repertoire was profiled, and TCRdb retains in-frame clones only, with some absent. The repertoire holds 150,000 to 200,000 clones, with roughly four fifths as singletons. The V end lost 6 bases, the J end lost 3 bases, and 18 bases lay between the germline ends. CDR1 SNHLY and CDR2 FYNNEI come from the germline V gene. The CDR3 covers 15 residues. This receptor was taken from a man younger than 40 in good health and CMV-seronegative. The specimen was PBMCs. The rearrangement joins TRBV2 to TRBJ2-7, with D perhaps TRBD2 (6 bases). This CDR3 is CASRENRDSVYEQYF. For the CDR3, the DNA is TGTGCCAGCAGGGAAAACCGGGACTCCGTCTACGAGCAGTACTTC.